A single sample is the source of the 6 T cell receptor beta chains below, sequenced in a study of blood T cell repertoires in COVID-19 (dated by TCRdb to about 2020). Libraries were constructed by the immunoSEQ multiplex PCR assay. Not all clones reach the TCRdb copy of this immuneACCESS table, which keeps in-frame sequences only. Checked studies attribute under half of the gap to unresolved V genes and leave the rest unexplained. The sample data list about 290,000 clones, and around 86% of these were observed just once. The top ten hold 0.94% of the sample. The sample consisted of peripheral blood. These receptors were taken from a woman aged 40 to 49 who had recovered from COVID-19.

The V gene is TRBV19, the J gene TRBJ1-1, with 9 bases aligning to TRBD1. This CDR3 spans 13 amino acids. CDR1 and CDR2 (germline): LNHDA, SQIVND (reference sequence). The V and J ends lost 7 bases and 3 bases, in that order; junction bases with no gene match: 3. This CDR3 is CASKWTGDTEAFF. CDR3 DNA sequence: TGTGCCAGTAAGTGGACAGGGGACACTGAAGCTTTCTTT.

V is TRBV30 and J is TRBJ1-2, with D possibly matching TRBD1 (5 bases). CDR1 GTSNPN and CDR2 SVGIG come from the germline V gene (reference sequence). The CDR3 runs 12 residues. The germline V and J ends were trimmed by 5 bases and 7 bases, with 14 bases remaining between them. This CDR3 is CAWVRVGSGYTF. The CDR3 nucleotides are TGTGCCTGGGTCAGGGTAGGAAGTGGCTACACCTTC.

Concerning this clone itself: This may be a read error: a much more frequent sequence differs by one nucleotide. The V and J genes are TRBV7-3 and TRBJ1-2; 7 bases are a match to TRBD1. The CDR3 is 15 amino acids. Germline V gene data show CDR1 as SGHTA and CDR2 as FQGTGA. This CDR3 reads CANSPQPTGIDGYTF. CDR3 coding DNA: TGTGCCAACAGCCCCCAACCGACAGGGATCGATGGCTACACCTTC.

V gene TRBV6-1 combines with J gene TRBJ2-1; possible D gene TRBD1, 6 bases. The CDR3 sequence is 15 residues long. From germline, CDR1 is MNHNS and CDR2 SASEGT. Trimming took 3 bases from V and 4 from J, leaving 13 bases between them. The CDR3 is CASSESQGLYNEQFF. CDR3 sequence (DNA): TGTGCCAGCAGTGAGAGCCAGGGGTTGTACAATGAGCAGTTCTTC.

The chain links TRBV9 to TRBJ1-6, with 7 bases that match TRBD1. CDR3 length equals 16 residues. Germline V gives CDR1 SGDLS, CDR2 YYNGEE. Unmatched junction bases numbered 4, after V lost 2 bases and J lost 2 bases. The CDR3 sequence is CASSVRDSPYNSPLHF. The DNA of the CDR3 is TGTGCCAGCAGCGTCCGGGACAGTCCCTATAATTCACCCCTCCACTTT.

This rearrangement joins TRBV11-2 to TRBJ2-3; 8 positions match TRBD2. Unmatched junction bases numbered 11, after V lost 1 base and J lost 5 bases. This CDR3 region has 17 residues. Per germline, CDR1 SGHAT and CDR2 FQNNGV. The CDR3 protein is CASSLVVGGRSEDTQYF. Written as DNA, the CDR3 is TGTGCCAGCAGCTTAGTAGTAGGCGGGAGGTCTGAAGATACGCAGTATTTT. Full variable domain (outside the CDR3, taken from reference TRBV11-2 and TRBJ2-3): EAGVAQSPRYKIIEKRQSVAFWCNPISGHATLYWYQQILGQGPKLLIQFQNNGVVDDSQLPKDRFSAERLKGVDSTLKIQPAKLEDSAVYLCASSLVVGGRSEDTQYFGPGTRLTVL.